This is a list of T cell receptor beta chains from one sample in a study of shared clonotypes between healthy human individuals. TCRdb's copy holds only in-frame clones and misses some; the assay was immunoSEQ multiplex PCR. The table includes roughly 500,000 clones, over 70% detected once. The sequencing input was PBMCs. The receptors originated from a woman aged 40 to 55 in good health. Some clones in this sample may be carry-over from other donors' samples. CDR3s include the opening cysteine and the closing phenylalanine or tryptophan. Fields, in order: J gene, D gene, clone size, V gene, CDR3 DNA, CDR3 protein. The D gene is left open where the match is weak. Size tells how often a clone was seen (once, few, many) or the class of an expanded clone, and some rows leave it out.

TRBJ2-3	TRBD2	.	TRBV15	TGTGCCACCAGCAGGCTGACTAGCGGGGTTACAGATACGCAGTATTTT	CATSRLTSGVTDTQYF
TRBJ1-3	.	.	TRBV7-2	TGTGCCAGCAGCTTAGGGGGGAGCTCTGGAAACACCATATATTTT	CASSLGGSSGNTIYF
TRBJ1-2	.	once	TRBV7-9	TGTGCCAGCAGCTTAGCTCTGCCAGTTAACTATGGCTACACCTTC	CASSLALPVNYGYTF
TRBJ1-2	.	.	TRBV4-3	TGCGCCAGCAGCCACGACCGTAACTATGGCTACACCTTC	CASSHDRNYGYTF
TRBJ1-3	.	.	TRBV5-1	TGCGCCAGCAGCCCGAGAGGGTTCAACACCATATATTTT	CASSPRGFNTIYF
TRBJ2-3	.	.	TRBV7-8	TGTGCCAGCAGCCCTAACTCAGCGGCACGAGCAGATACGCAGTATTTT	CASSPNSAARADTQYF
TRBJ1-2	TRBD1	.	TRBV5-6	TGTGCCAGCAGCTTGGCGGGACAGTTTTTATCAGGCTACACCTTC	CASSLAGQFLSGYTF
TRBJ2-7	.	.	TRBV18	TGTGCCAGCTCACCAACCCTAGAGGGAAACGAGCAGTACTTC	CASSPTLEGNEQYF
TRBJ1-5	.	many	TRBV28	TGTGCCAGCAGTTGGGCAGGGGAGGGCAATCAGCCCCAGCATTTT	CASSWAGEGNQPQHF
TRBJ2-5	TRBD2	many	TRBV9	TGTGCCAGCAGCCCTTGGACTAGCGGGAGACCAAGCCAAGAGACCCAGTACTTC	CASSPWTSGRPSQETQYF
TRBJ1-5	.	.	TRBV28	TGTGCCAGCAGTATAATGCACAGGGGCAATCAGCCCCAGCATTTT	CASSIMHRGNQPQHF
TRBJ2-3	.	.	TRBV2	TGTGCCAGCAGCCAGTCGGGAGATACGCAGTATTTT	CASSQSGDTQYF
TRBJ2-1	.	.	TRBV27	TGTGCCAGCAGTTTGAGGGGGGCGGTTGAGCAGTTCTTC	CASSLRGAVEQFF
TRBJ2-3	.	once	TRBV6-4	TGTGCCAGCAGTTTGCCAAACAGGGACTTGGACTCAGATACGCAGTATTTT	CASSLPNRDLDSDTQYF
TRBJ2-5	TRBD2	.	TRBV28	TGTGCCAGCAGTGAACTAGCGGGAGTTAAAGAGACCCAGTACTTC	CASSELAGVKETQYF
TRBJ2-1	.	.	TRBV27	TGTGCCAGCAGTTTGGGCTCGCGGGCGGCTGGACTCTATGAGCAGTTCTTC	CASSLGSRAAGLYEQFF
TRBJ2-7	.	.	TRBV4-2	TGTGCCAGCAGCCAAGATCAAGGCAGGGTTAGCGAGCAGTACTTC	CASSQDQGRVSEQYF
TRBJ2-7	TRBD2	.	TRBV19	TGTGCCAGTAGTTCTAGCGGGAAGACCTACGAGCAGTACTTC	CASSSSGKTYEQYF
TRBJ2-7	.	once	TRBV4-3	TGCGCCAGCAGCCAAGAAACAGGGCCACTCTACGAGCAGTACTTC	CASSQETGPLYEQYF
TRBJ2-3	TRBD2	once	TRBV27	TGTGCCAGCAGTCTAAGACTAGCGGGGAAAACAGATACACAGTATTTT	CASSLRLAGKTDTQYF
TRBJ2-3	.	.	TRBV27	TGTGCCAGCAGTCGAAAATCTAGCACAGATACGCAGTATTTT	CASSRKSSTDTQYF
TRBJ2-7	TRBD2	.	TRBV4-3	TGCGCCAGCAGCCAAGATCCCCTAGCGGGGGGCTACGAGCAGTACTTC	CASSQDPLAGGYEQYF
TRBJ2-1	.	.	TRBV11-3	TGTGCCAGCAGCCCTAACGCCCGCCCGGGACTTCCGGGTGAGCAGTTCTTC	CASSPNARPGLPGEQFF
TRBJ1-3	TRBD1	.	TRBV13	TGTGCCAGCAGCTCAGGGGGGACAGCGAGCTCTGGAAACACCATATATTTT	CASSSGGTASSGNTIYF
TRBJ2-5	.	once	TRBV7-3	TGTGCCAGCAGCTTATTCGGGACGGAGACCCAGTACTTC	CASSLFGTETQYF
TRBJ1-2	.	.	TRBV28	TGTGCCAGCAGCCGAGATGGCTACACCTTC	CASSRDGYTF
TRBJ2-3	TRBD2	.	TRBV7-2	TGTGCCAGCAGCTTATTATCGGCTAGCGGGGGTATTGATACGCAGTATTTT	CASSLLSASGGIDTQYF
TRBJ1-2	TRBD1	.	TRBV5-1	TGCGCCAGCAGCTTGACAGGGGGCGCTTCTGGCTACACCTTC	CASSLTGGASGYTF
TRBJ2-1	TRBD2	.	TRBV27	TGTGCCAGCAGGCGACTAGCGACCTACAATGAGCAGTTCTTC	CASRRLATYNEQFF
TRBJ1-2	.	.	TRBV28	TGTGCCAGCAGTTTAGGGGGACGTGGCTACACCTTC	CASSLGGRGYTF
TRBJ2-3	.	.	TRBV21-1	TGTGCCAGCAGCAAAGCGAAGGGGGAGGGCATTCCAGATACGCAGTATTTT	CASSKAKGEGIPDTQYF
TRBJ1-5	TRBD1	.	TRBV19	TGTGCCAGTAGCCTCGGGACAGGGGACAATCAGCCCCAGCATTTT	CASSLGTGDNQPQHF
TRBJ1-1	TRBD1	.	TRBV10-1	TGCGCCAGCCGCCGTCGGCAAGGGCGGACAGGGGACACTGAAGCTTTCTTT	CASRRRQGRTGDTEAFF
TRBJ1-4	TRBD1	.	TRBV18	TGTGCCAGCTCCGTCGGACAGGGCACTAATGAAAAACTGTTTTTT	CASSVGQGTNEKLFF
TRBJ1-5	.	.	TRBV7-2	TGTGCCAGCAGCTTAAGAGGTCAGCCCCAGCATTTT	CASSLRGQPQHF
TRBJ1-5	.	.	TRBV30	TGTGCCTGGAGTACCGGGACGGCCGTGGGGCCCCAGCATTTT	CAWSTGTAVGPQHF
TRBJ1-1	TRBD1	.	TRBV9	TGTGCCAGCAGCACCGGACAGGGAGCGGGCACTGAAGCTTTCTTT	CASSTGQGAGTEAFF
TRBJ1-5	.	.	TRBV30	TGTGCCTGGGCCCAGGCGGGGGGACAGCCCCAGCATTTT	CAWAQAGGQPQHF
TRBJ2-1	.	once	TRBV6-5	TGTGCCAGCAGTAAGTACAATGAGCAGTTCTTC	CASSKYNEQFF
TRBJ2-3	TRBD1	.	TRBV7-9	TGTGCCAGCAGCTTAGTCGGGGACAGGGGGCATACGCAGTATTTT	CASSLVGDRGHTQYF
TRBJ2-1	TRBD2	.	TRBV10-2	TGCGCCAGCAGCCTTCGACTAGCGGCTAGCTCCTACAATGAGCAGTTCTTC	CASSLRLAASSYNEQFF
TRBJ1-5	.	.	TRBV28	TGTGCCAGCAGTTTGCTGGCACAGCCCCAGCATTTT	CASSLLAQPQHF
TRBJ1-2	.	.	TRBV4-2	TGTGCCAGCAGCCAAGTGGGAGGACAGATCCATACTAACTATGGCTACACCTTC	CASSQVGGQIHTNYGYTF
TRBJ2-1	.	many	TRBV5-1	TGCGCCAGCAGCTTGTTCAGGGGGGACAATGAGCAGTTCTTC	CASSLFRGDNEQFF
TRBJ1-1	TRBD1	.	TRBV7-3	TGTGCCAGCAGCCCTGGACAGGGGAGGTCGAACACTGAAGCTTTCTTT	CASSPGQGRSNTEAFF
TRBJ2-1	.	.	TRBV16	TGTGCCAGCAGCCCCCCCCACCAGGGACAGTTCTTC	CASSPPHQGQFF
TRBJ2-5	TRBD2	.	TRBV5-4	TGTGCCAGCAGCCCGACTAGCGGGATGCGTGAGACCCAGTACTTC	CASSPTSGMRETQYF
TRBJ1-1	.	.	TRBV30	TGTGCCTGGAGTGTCTTGGGGGCGATCACTGAAGCTTTCTTT	CAWSVLGAITEAFF
TRBJ1-4	.	.	TRBV2	TGTGCCAGCAACACTGACAGTGAAAAACTGTTTTTT	CASNTDSEKLFF
TRBJ2-5	.	many	TRBV6-6	TGTGCCAGCAGTTACTCGGAGGCAGGACAAGAGACCCAGTACTTC	CASSYSEAGQETQYF
TRBJ2-7	.	once	TRBV19	TGTGCCAGTAGTGCTACTGGGAGCTCCTACGAGCAGTACTTC	CASSATGSSYEQYF
TRBJ2-1	.	.	TRBV28	TGTGCCAGCAGGGTATACGGCACGAGCTCCTACAATGAGCAGTTCTTC	CASRVYGTSSYNEQFF
TRBJ2-1	TRBD2	.	TRBV18	TGTGCCAGCTCACCTGAAGCGGGAGCCTACAATGAGCAGTTCTTC	CASSPEAGAYNEQFF
TRBJ1-2	.	few	TRBV29-1	TGCAGCGTTCCAGGGCTTGCCAACTATGGCTACACCTTC	CSVPGLANYGYTF
TRBJ2-1	.	few	TRBV10-3	TGTGCCATCAGCCGGGTAAATGAGCAGTTCTTC	CAISRVNEQFF